This TCR beta chain stems from a study of CD8+ T cells in alopecia areata. Extracted from the samples, RNA was reverse transcribed into cDNA to serve as the sequencing template. Assay used: immunoSEQ multiplex PCR; TCRdb lists only in-frame clones, some missing. The sample consists of 270,000 or so clones, 55% to 75% of them appearing once. Indicated treatment: oral pan-JAK inhibitor, 5-10 mg twice daily. The CDR3 has 14 amino acids. Germline values: CDR1 LGHNA, CDR2 YSLEER. The J segment lost 6 bases and the V segment lost 0 bases, leaving 2 bases of the junction unmatched. This sequence originates from a human donor with alopecia areata. This specimen was CD4+ T cells sorted from blood, taken at week 24, from a patient treated with tofacitinib. The rearrangement uses TRBV4-3 and TRBJ2-1; 7 nucleotides match TRBD2. The CDR3 coding sequence is TGCGCCAGCAGCCAAGAGGGGGGGGGCAATGAGCAGTTCTTC. Protein product: CASSQEGGGNEQFF.